A selection of T cell receptor beta chains follows, all from one sample in a study of blood T cell repertoires in COVID-19. Assay used: immunoSEQ multiplex PCR; TCRdb lists only in-frame clones, some missing. The sample carries a few hundred thousand clones, approximately 90% recorded once. The sequenced material came from PBMCs or T cells enriched from blood (not recorded which). The receptors were sampled from a woman between 40 and 50 years old who had been exposed to COVID-19. CDR3s include the opening cysteine and the closing phenylalanine or tryptophan. The D gene is left open where the match is weak. The listing skips clone size in some rows; elsewhere it reads once, few, many or a size class.

cdr3_aa: CASSSQAQETQYF
cdr3_nt: TGTGCCAGCAGCTCACAGGCTCAAGAGACCCAGTACTTC
v_call: TRBV7-9
d_call: NA
j_call: TRBJ2-5
clone_size: NA

cdr3_aa: CASVWPGVRTEAFF
cdr3_nt: TGTGCCAGCGTATGGCCAGGGGTAAGGACTGAAGCTTTCTTT
v_call: TRBV5-8
d_call: NA
j_call: TRBJ1-1
clone_size: NA

cdr3_aa: CASSRTGKNTEAFF
cdr3_nt: TGTGCCAGCAGCAGGACAGGGAAAAACACTGAAGCTTTCTTT
v_call: TRBV14
d_call: TRBD1
j_call: TRBJ1-1
clone_size: NA

cdr3_aa: CAISDRGKPSSEQYF
cdr3_nt: TGTGCCATCAGTGACAGGGGTAAGCCCTCCTCCGAGCAGTACTTC
v_call: TRBV10-3
d_call: NA
j_call: TRBJ2-7
clone_size: NA

cdr3_aa: CASSDWPGGEKLFF
cdr3_nt: TGTGCCAGCAGTGATTGGCCAGGGGGGGAAAAACTGTTTTTT
v_call: TRBV2
d_call: TRBD1
j_call: TRBJ1-4
clone_size: NA

cdr3_aa: CASSKELVQGALSNQPQHF
cdr3_nt: TGTGCCAGCAGCAAAGAGTTGGTACAGGGGGCCCTTAGCAATCAGCCCCAGCATTTT
v_call: TRBV21-1
d_call: NA
j_call: TRBJ1-5
clone_size: NA

cdr3_aa: CASSEGGTKYEQYF
cdr3_nt: TGCGCCAGCAGTGAGGGCGGAACCAAATACGAGCAGTACTTC
v_call: TRBV10-1
d_call: NA
j_call: TRBJ2-7
clone_size: NA

cdr3_aa: CASSRTGLGTNEKLFF
cdr3_nt: TGCGCCAGCAGCCGGACAGGCCTCGGGACTAATGAAAAACTGTTTTTT
v_call: TRBV10-1
d_call: TRBD1
j_call: TRBJ1-4
clone_size: NA

cdr3_aa: CASSRSSGRYDEQFF
cdr3_nt: TGTGCCAGCAGTCGAAGTAGCGGGAGGTACGATGAGCAGTTCTTC
v_call: TRBV6-2/TRBV6-3
d_call: TRBD2
j_call: TRBJ2-1
clone_size: NA

cdr3_aa: CASSSSGYGYTF
cdr3_nt: TGTGCCAGCAGTTCCTCCGGCTATGGCTACACCTTC
v_call: TRBV2
d_call: NA
j_call: TRBJ1-2
clone_size: once